The present entry profiles one T cell receptor (beta chain) with its context. No DNA is shown, since the ends of the CDR3 on it are uncertain; the CDR3 is the one TCRdb lists. CDR1 is MNHEY, CDR2 SMNVEV, per germline (reference sequence). The CDR3 region is 15 residues in length, termini included. This entry comes from a study of T cell changes during pregnancy in multiple sclerosis. Sequencing used immunoSEQ multiplex PCR; TCRdb keeps in-frame clones, though not all of them. This table holds roughly 60,000 clones, roughly 92% found once. The material was peripheral blood, obtained in the second trimester of pregnancy. The V call is TRBV27, the J call TRBJ1-4. This TCR derives from a female donor with multiple sclerosis, enrolled in a pregnancy study. The CDR3 region is CASSFFGPGREKLFF.